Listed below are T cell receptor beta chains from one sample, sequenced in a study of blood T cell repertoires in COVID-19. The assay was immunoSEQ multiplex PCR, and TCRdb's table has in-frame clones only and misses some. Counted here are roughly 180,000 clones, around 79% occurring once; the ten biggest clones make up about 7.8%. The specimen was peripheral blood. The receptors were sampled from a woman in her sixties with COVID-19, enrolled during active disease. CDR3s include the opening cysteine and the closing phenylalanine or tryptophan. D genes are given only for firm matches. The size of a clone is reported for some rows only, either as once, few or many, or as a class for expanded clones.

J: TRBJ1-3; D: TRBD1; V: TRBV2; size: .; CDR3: CASRTGTAGNTIYF; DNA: TGTGCCAGCAGAACCGGGACAGCTGGAAACACCATATATTTT
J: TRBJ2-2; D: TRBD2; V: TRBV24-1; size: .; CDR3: CATTAGLTGELFF; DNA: TGTGCCACCACAGCGGGACTTACCGGGGAGCTGTTTTTT
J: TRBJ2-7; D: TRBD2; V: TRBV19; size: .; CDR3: CASPSRPQAGGHFYEQYF; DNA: TGTGCCAGCCCCTCCCGGCCACAAGCGGGAGGCCACTTCTACGAGCAGTACTTC
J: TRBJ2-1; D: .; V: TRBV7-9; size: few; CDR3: CASSFHVSVDEQFF; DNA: TGTGCCAGCAGCTTCCACGTATCGGTTGATGAGCAGTTCTTC
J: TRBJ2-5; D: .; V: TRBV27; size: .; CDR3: CASSSGLTQETQYF; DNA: TGTGCCAGCAGTTCGGGACTCACCCAGGAGACCCAGTACTTC
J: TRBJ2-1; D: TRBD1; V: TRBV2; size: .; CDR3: CAMRQGPGRGEQFF; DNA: TGTGCCATGAGACAGGGCCCTGGTAGAGGTGAGCAGTTCTTC
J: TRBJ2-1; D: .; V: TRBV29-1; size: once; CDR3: CSVESSSRRGGDEQFF; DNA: TGCAGCGTTGAATCTTCGTCACGGAGGGGTGGTGACGAGCAGTTCTTC
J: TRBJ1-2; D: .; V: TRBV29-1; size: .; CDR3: CSVDSSANYGYTF; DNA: TGCAGCGTTGATTCGTCGGCTAACTATGGCTACACCTTC
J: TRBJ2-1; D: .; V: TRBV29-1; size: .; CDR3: CSVEDMDHSQGEQFF; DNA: TGCAGCGTTGAAGATATGGACCACTCACAGGGTGAGCAGTTCTTC
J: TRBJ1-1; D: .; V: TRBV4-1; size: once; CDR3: CASSPPGEGKAFF; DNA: TGCGCCAGCAGCCCCCCCGGGGAGGGAAAAGCTTTCTTT
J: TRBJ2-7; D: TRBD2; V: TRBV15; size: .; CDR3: CATRESTSGRAYEQYF; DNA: TGTGCCACCAGGGAGTCAACTAGCGGGAGGGCCTACGAGCAGTACTTC
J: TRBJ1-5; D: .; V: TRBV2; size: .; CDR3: CASSGRQSHQPQHF; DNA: TGTGCCAGCAGTGGAAGACAGTCTCATCAGCCCCAGCATTTT
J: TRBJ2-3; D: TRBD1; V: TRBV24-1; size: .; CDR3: CATSDTGVRSTDTQYF; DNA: TGTGCCACCAGTGACACAGGGGTGCGTAGCACAGATACGCAGTATTTT
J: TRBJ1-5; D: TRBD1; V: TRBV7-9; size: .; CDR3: CASSSGQYNQPQHF; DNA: TGTGCCAGCAGTTCGGGACAGTACAATCAGCCCCAGCATTTT
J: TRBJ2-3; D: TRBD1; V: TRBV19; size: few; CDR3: CASSMARDRPSTDTQYF; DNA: TGTGCCAGTAGTATGGCACGGGACAGACCAAGCACAGATACGCAGTATTTT
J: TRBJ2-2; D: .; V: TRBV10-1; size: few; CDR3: CASSESGGGSYTGELFF; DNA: TGCGCCAGCAGTGAGTCGGGAGGCGGCTCATACACCGGGGAGCTGTTTTTT
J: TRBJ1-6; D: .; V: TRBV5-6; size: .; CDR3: CASSETGSLNSPLHF; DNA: TGTGCCAGCAGCGAAACCGGGAGTTTAAATTCACCCCTCCACTTT
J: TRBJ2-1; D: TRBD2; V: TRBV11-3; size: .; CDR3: CASSLGGLAGGEEQFF; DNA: TGTGCCAGCAGCTTAGGCGGACTAGCGGGAGGCGAAGAGCAGTTCTTC